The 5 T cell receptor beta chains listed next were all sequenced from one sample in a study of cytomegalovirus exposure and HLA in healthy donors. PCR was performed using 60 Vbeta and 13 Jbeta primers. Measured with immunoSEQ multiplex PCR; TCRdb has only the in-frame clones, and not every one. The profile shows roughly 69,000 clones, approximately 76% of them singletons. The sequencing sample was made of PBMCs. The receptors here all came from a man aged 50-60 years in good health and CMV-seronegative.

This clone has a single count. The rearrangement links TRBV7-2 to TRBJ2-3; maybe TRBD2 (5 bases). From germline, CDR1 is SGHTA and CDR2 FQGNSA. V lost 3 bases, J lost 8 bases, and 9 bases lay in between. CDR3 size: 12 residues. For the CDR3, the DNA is TGTGCCAGCAGCTTTCCGGGAACTACGCAGTATTTT. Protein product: CASSFPGTTQYF. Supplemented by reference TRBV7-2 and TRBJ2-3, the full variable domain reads GAGVSQSPSNKVTEKGKDVELRCDPISGHTALYWYRQSLGQGLEFLIYFQGNSAPDKSGLPSDRFSAERTGGSVSTLTIQRTQQEDSAVYLCASSFPGTTQYFGPGTRLTVL.

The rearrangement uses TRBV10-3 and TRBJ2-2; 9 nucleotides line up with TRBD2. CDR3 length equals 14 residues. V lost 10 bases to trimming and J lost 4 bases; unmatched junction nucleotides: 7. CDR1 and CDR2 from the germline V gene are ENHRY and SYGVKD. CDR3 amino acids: CATYSGGLTGELFF. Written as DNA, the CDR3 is TGTGCCACTTATAGCGGGGGCCTCACCGGGGAGCTGTTTTTT.

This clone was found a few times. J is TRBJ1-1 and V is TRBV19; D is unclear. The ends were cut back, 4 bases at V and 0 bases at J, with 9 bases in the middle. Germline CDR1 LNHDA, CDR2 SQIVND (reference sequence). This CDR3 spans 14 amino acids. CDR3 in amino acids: CASSRAGMNTEAFF. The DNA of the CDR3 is TGTGCCAGTAGTAGAGCGGGAATGAACACTGAAGCTTTCTTT.

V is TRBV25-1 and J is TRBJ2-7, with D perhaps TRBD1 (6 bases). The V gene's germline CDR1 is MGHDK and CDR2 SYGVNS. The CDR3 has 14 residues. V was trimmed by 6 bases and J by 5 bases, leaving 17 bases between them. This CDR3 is CASSQGTPRDEQYF. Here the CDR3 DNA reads TGTGCCAGCAGCCAGGGGACACCACGGGACGAGCAGTACTTC.

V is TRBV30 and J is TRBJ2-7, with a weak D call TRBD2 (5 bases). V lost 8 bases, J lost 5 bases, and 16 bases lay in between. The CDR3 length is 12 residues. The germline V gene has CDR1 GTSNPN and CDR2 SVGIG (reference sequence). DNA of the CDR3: TGTGCCCTAACGCGGGCCTTCAACGAGCAGTACTTC. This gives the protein CALTRAFNEQYF.